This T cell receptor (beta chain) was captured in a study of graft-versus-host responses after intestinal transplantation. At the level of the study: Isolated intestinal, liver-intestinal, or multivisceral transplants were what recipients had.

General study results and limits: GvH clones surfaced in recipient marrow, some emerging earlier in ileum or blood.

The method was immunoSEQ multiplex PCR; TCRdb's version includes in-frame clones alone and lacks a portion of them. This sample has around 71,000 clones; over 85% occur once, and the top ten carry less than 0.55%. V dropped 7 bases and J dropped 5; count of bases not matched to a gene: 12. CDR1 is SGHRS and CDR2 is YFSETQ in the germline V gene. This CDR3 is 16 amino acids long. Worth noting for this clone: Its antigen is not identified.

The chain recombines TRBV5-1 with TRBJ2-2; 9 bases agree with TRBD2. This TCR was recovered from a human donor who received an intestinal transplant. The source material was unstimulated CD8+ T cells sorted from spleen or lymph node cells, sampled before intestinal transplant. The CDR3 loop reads CASCYFPLAGTGELFF. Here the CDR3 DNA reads TGCGCCAGCTGCTATTTCCCCCTAGCGGGAACCGGGGAGCTGTTTTTT.